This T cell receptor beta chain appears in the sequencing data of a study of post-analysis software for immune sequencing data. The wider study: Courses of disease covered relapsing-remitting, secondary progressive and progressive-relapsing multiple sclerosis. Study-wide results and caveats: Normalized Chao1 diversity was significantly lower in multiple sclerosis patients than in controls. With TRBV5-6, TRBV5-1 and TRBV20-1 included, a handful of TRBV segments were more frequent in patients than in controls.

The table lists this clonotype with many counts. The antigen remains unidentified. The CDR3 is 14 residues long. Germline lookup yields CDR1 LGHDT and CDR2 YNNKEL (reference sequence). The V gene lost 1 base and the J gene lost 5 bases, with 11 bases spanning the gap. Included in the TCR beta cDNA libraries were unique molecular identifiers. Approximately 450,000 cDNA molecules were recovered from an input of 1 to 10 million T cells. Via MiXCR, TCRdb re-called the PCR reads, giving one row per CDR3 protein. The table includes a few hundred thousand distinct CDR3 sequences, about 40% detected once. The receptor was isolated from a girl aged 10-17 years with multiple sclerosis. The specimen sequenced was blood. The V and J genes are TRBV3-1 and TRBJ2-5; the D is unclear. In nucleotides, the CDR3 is TGTGCCAGCAGCCAAGTTCTGGGATCGGAGACCCAGTACTTC. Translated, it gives CASSQVLGSETQYF.